The TCR beta chain under discussion was sequenced for a study of preoperative IRX-2 immunotherapy in early breast cancer. V was trimmed by 1 base and J by 10 bases, leaving 16 bases between them. The CDR3 has 14 residues. CDR1 SGHNT and CDR2 YENEEA come from the germline V gene. Treatment specified: preoperative locoregional IRX-2 cytokine immunotherapy. Preoperative locoregional IRX-2 cytokine immunotherapy was tested in the phase Ib source study. The protocol was immunoSEQ multiplex PCR, while the TCRdb copy is restricted to in-frame clones and leaves out a portion. The sample lists 35,000 to 45,000 clones; roughly four fifths were seen once.

The sample in question was lymph node tissue, obtained after IRX-2 immunotherapy. This TCR came from a human donor with breast cancer. The rearrangement joins TRBV11-3 to TRBJ1-2; possible D gene TRBD1, 5 bases. As DNA, the CDR3 is TGTGCCAGCAGCTTAGGGACGGACAAGGGGTACTACACCTTC. Protein sequence: CASSLGTDKGYYTF.